This entry describes one TCR beta chain. Its antigen specificity is not known. No base-level quality is on record; no much larger clone is a single base apart. The germline V gene yields SGHVS for CDR1 and FNYEAQ for CDR2. The CDR3 measures 15 amino acids from cysteine to phenylalanine. Only the CDR3 portion is preserved as DNA: 45 bases, with reading frame beginning at the first base. The germline V end is reduced by 6 bases and the J end by 3 bases; junction bases left unmatched: 6. The cohort comprised 550 to 700 healthy bone marrow donors. Cohort members were all nominally healthy when sampled, although unrecorded immune exposures were likely present. The donor tested CMV seronegative, placing the donor among the approximately 400 seronegative members of the cohort. A peripheral blood sample was collected from each donor, and TCR beta sequencing was performed on peripheral blood mononuclear cells. The Qiagen DNeasy Blood Extraction Kit was used to extract genomic DNA from the blood cell samples.

These data belong to a study of cytomegalovirus exposure and HLA in healthy donors (dated by TCRdb to about 2017). For the wider study: According to an earlier analysis of a few hundred of the donors, some 180 million T cells yielded 117 million unique TCR beta sequences and 276 Gb of sequence data. Donor age, sex, ethnicity and CMV serostatus were collected together with the repertoire data. Using immunosequencing, the study profiled T cell repertoires from 666 subjects and related those repertoires to cytomegalovirus serostatus. High-throughput TCR immunosequencing, statistical association of individual TCRs with disease status, and machine learning were combined to predict cytomegalovirus infection status. Every repertoire in the discovery cohort had been generated on one and the same sequencing platform. Roughly 300 gigabases of sequencing data and around 80 million unique TCR sequences made up an early release that covered some 640 HLA-typed donors. Rather than using new phenotypic data, the later analysis identified candidate immune exposures from TCR beta sequences and from how often those sequences occurred across donors. The number of typed donors differed by locus: roughly 629-640 for A, B, C, DRB1 and DQB1; approximately 530 for DQA1; roughly 600 for DPA1; and about 450 for DPB1. To study patterns of TCR occurrence, a later analysis re-analyzed previously published TCR beta repertoires from 666 donors and added high-resolution HLA genotyping. On average, 235,054 unique TCR beta nucleotide sequences were sequenced per donor among 398 genotyped donors of the cohort, with roughly 18% of those sequences being non-productive. The study aimed to test whether cataloging public T cell receptors could reveal signatures of past pathogen exposure. A later genetic analysis took genome-wide SNP genotypes for about 65% of the 666 donors and used that subset as a discovery cohort. Of the roughly 400 genotyped donors, less than 90% were placed in the genetic ancestry cluster associated with self-reported Caucasian donors. A separate validation cohort of some 130 different subjects was used in addition to the 666-subject first cohort. Because of strong linkage in the cohort, roughly five DR-DQ haplotypes were treated as single units for association and clustering. An earlier analysis of approximately 640 of the donors applied high-throughput TCR beta sequencing to assess whether each TCR beta V gene segment acted as functional or pseudogenic. Class I and class II HLA loci were covered by the typing at four-digit resolution.

General study outcomes and caveats: A later analysis associated 17,000 or so TCR beta sequences with specific HLA alleles at a false discovery rate of 0.05. A group of highly shared sequence variants was considered likely to be a technical artifact of the sequencing pipeline. Several of the top co-occurrence clusters appeared to be linked to parvovirus B19, influenza, CMV and Epstein-Barr virus, according to a later analysis. The authors suggested that the approach could potentially be generalized to other disease states and immunological phenotypes. A few of the identified cytomegalovirus-associated TCR beta chains were confirmed in vitro to be specific for cytomegalovirus antigens. Across donors, most TCR sequences were observed very rarely, whereas some public TCRs were present in many individuals. A further reported finding was that TCR beta sequences accurately predicted the HLA-A and HLA-B alleles for most subjects in the first cohort. A later genetic analysis associated a missense DCLRE1C variant with V-gene and J-gene trimming of TCR beta chains, and an independent cohort replicated the association. In a later analysis, HLA-associated TCR beta chains showed more clonal expansion and lower generation probabilities than non-associated chains that were equally common. In a later analysis, most CMV-associated TCR beta chains were found to appear HLA-restricted, with HLA associations seemingly driven largely by CMV exposure. For the cohort, immune exposure information was limited to CMV serostatus. HLA typing was unavailable for some donors at each locus, so association tests used only the typed subset. Broadly in line with IMGT annotations, most TCR beta V segments showed up in productive rearrangements about 87% or about 30% of the time in an earlier analysis of approximately 600 of the donors. In a later genetic analysis, fewer N-insertions in productive TCRs were reported among donors in an Asian-associated ancestry cluster than the roughly 700-donor mean. Correlated functional status among segregating V segments might reflect linkage disequilibrium, but an unknown experimental factor could not be ruled out. A later analysis found that TCR association rates varied across HLA loci, with DRB1 alleles showing the most associated TCRs and HLA-C alleles the fewest. In the study, around 150 TCR beta chains were listed as associated with cytomegalovirus. The presence/absence analyses assumed that sequencing depth was roughly uniform across donors, and that assumption may not be true. Because counts were too low, seventeen rarely observed V segments, including chromosome 9 orphons, were left out of the earlier analysis of approximately 580 of the donors. When HLA alleles, especially DR and DQ, strongly co-occurred, attributing TCR associations to individual alleles was difficult. The classifier was reported to diagnose cytomegalovirus status with high specificity and sensitivity in both the original cohort and the validation cohort. The 87-base-pair reads could not distinguish some IMGT-functional V segments, including TRBV6-2 and TRBV6-3, so those segments were excluded. The cohort was sequenced for TCR beta chains only, and without alpha or paired-chain data the features that could be detected were limited.

Libraries came from the immunoSEQ multiplex PCR assay. A mixture of 60 forward primers for TCR Vbeta segments and 13 reverse primers for TCR Jbeta segments was used in the multiplex PCR. A multiplex PCR assay on genomic DNA amplified the CDR3 region of rearranged TCR beta genes. The Illumina HiSeq System was used to sequence the amplified TCR beta libraries as 87-base-pair reads. Turning to the authors' computational methods: Across the 666 repertoires, a later analysis counted tens of millions of unique TCR beta chains, roughly 11 million of which were shared by at least two donors. A nearest-neighbor algorithm error-corrected the raw reads and collapsed the reads into unique sequences, merging closely related sequences to remove PCR and sequencing errors. CDR3 sequences were aligned to IMGT reference sequences to assign V, D and J gene segments. For a sequence to be retained, a match of at least six nucleotides to both a V gene segment and a J gene segment was required. Rearrangements were classified as productive when the CDR3 lacked stop codons and remained in frame with V and J, and all other rearrangements were classified as non-productive. Following IMGT convention, CDR3 was defined as the stretch from the second conserved V-encoded cysteine to the conserved J-encoded phenylalanine. Sequences without an unambiguous match to a single V gene segment were excluded from the earlier analysis of 450 to 750 of the donors. In an earlier analysis of approximately 500 of the donors, a V segment was called functional when productive rearrangements were above 56.7%, and segregating when the standard deviation between donors exceeded 5%. A statistical classification framework was developed to diagnose cytomegalovirus status using the catalog of TCR beta chain sequences. A later analysis assigned V and J genes by comparing TCR nucleotide sequences with IMGT/GENE-DB human TR gene sequences. In a later analysis, CDR3 sequences and most-parsimonious VDJ recombination scenarios were assigned using the TCRdist pipeline. In a later analysis, each TCR beta chain was defined by its CDR3 amino acid sequence together with its V-gene family, and reads lacking a unique V-gene family were excluded. In a later analysis, 550 to 650 highly shared, low-generation-probability nucleotide sequences were removed to address suspected cross-contamination and a sequencing artifact. In a later analysis, a clonal expansion index for each public chain was calculated from normalized within-repertoire ranks of inferred template counts. In a later analysis, generation probabilities were computed using a VDJ recombination model fitted to out-of-frame rearrangements, and the results were checked against IGoR. Hypergeometric tests were used in a later analysis to score TCR-TCR, TCR-HLA and TCR-CMV co-occurrence, with a repertoire-size bias correction applied to the TCR pairs. A later analysis estimated false discovery rates by permuting HLA or CMV assignments 20 times. In a later analysis, co-occurring TCRs were grouped using DBSCAN, and TCRdist sequence similarity was added for clustering within HLA-allele-positive subsets. For co-occurrence clustering, repertoires with fewer than 30,000 or more than 120,000 public chains were excluded, along with 5 or 6 repertoires with anomalous nucleotide sharing. TCRdb re-hosts the immuneACCESS table, in-frame sequences only. Its copies lack some clones; in the studies checked, an unresolved V gene accounts for under half of them, and the cause for the rest is not known. V, J and clone size are those of that table, while D and trimming were read from the DNA. Present in this sample are approximately 96,000 clones, over 65% of which were seen just once. The ten largest make up under 2% of the sample.

This sequence uses TRBV7-6 and TRBJ2-2; a stretch of 8 junction bases matches TRBD2. The TCR comes from a male donor in good health and CMV-seronegative. The specimen was PBMCs. The CDR3 protein sequence reads: CASSLLAVDTGELFF. At the DNA level, the sequence is TGTGCCAGCAGTTTACTAGCGGTCGACACCGGGGAGCTGTTTTTT.